This TCR beta chain was retrieved from a study of blood T cells in healthy people across ages. Study at large: When template switching was applied, about one barcoded beta molecule was captured per two T cells.

A second PCR of 7 to 11 cycles used a sample-barcoded 5' primer and a J-beta primer mix. MiXCR, applied by TCRdb to the 5' RACE reads, yields one record per CDR3 protein. Of about 1.7 million distinct CDR3 sequences detected, about 30% appear once; the ten largest clones hold less than 9.5%. Points on this clonotype: The antigen remains undetermined.

Whole-study findings and limits: It was held that the diversity estimates obtained from one million T cells were underestimates.

This CDR3 is built from 15 residues. Germline V gene lookup returns CDR1 MNHEY and CDR2 SVGEGT. V gave up 7 bases and J gave up 1 base, with 13 bases separating them. The sequencing sample was made of blood. The chain employs TRBV6-2 or TRBV6-3 and TRBJ2-2; D is undetermined. The source is a young woman in good health. In DNA form, the CDR3 reads TGTGCCAGCACCCCTAAGCGACTGAACACCGGGGAGCTGTTTTTT. It specifies CASTPKRLNTGELFF.